The entry below gives a single TCR beta chain sequence along with its context. Antigen specificity is unknown. CD45RO-negative, CCR7-selected cells formed the naive CD8 fraction, which excluded terminally differentiated effector memory CD45RA+ cells. Assay: immunoSEQ multiplex PCR; the TCRdb copy retains only in-frame clones and omits some. The sample lists over 2 million clones; about 95% were seen once. These data originate in a study of shared clonotypes between healthy human individuals. Study outcomes and limitations: Naive CD4 clonotypes were shared across several donors at 4.5% to 6%. Naive subsets typically showed greater estimated richness than memory subsets.

V lost 7 bases and J lost 0, with 21 bases in between. This CDR3 is built from 17 residues. CDR1 and CDR2 (germline): SGHRS, YFSETQ. The chain employs TRBV5-1 and TRBJ2-3; D ambiguous. Sequenced sample: naive CD8+ T cells sorted from blood. The source of this sequence is a young man in good health. This CDR3 reads CASGPPRGNASTDTQYF. The CDR3 DNA sequence: TGCGCCAGCGGACCACCCCGAGGAAATGCTAGCACAGATACGCAGTATTTT.